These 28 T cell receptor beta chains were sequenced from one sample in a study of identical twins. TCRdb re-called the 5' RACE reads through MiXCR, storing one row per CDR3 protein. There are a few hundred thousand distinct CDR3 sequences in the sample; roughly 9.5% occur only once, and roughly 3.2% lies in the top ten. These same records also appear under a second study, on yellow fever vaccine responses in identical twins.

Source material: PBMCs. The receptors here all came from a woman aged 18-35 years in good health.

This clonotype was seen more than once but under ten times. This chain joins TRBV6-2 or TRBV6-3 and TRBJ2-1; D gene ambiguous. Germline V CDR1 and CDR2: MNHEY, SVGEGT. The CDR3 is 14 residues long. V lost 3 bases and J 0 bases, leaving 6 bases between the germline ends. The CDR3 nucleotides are TGTGCCAGCAGTTATCAGCTCTCCTACAATGAGCAGTTCTTC. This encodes CASSYQLSYNEQFF.

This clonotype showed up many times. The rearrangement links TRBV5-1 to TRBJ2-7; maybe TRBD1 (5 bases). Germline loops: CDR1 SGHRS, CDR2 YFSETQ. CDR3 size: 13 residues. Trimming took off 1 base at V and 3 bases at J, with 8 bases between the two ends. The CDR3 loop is CASSLTGIYEQYF. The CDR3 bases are TGCGCCAGCAGCTTGACAGGAATCTACGAGCAGTACTTC.

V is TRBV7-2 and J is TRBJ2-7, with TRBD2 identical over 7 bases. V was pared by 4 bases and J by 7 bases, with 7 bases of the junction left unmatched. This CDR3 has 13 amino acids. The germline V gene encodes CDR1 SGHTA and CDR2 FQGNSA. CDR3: CASSSGRSGEQYF. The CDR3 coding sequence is TGTGCCAGCAGCTCCGGGAGGAGCGGGGAGCAGTACTTC.

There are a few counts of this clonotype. CDR3 sequence reads: CAIRGGSYEQYF. DNA of the CDR3: TGTGCCATCAGGGGAGGGTCCTACGAGCAGTACTTC. V usage is TRBV10-3 and J usage is TRBJ2-7, with 7 bases that match TRBD2. The CDR3 covers 12 residues. Per the germline V gene, CDR1 is ENHRY and CDR2 is SYGVKD. The ends lost 6 bases at V and 1 base at J; junction bases unmatched: 0.

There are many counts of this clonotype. The CDR3 loop reads CASADYADSYNEQFF. CDR3 DNA: TGTGCCAGCGCAGACTATGCCGACTCCTACAATGAGCAGTTCTTC. V and J are TRBV6-1 and TRBJ2-1; a possible D gene is TRBD2 (5 bases). The germline V and J ends were trimmed by 8 bases and 0 bases, with 14 bases remaining between them. There are 15 residues in the CDR3. The V gene's germline CDR1 is MNHNS and CDR2 SASEGT.

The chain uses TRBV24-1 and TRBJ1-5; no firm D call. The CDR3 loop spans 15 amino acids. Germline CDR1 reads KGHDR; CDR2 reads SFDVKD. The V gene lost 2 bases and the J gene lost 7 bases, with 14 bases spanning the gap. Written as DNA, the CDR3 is TGTGCCACCAGTGATTCCTTCAACCTGCGGCAGCCCCAGCATTTT. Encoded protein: CATSDSFNLRQPQHF.

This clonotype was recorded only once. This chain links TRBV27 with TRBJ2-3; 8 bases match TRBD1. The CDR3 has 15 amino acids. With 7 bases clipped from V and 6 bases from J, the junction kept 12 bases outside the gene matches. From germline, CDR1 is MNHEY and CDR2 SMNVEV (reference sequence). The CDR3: CASTPRTGRLDTQYF. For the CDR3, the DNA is TGTGCCAGCACTCCCAGGACAGGGCGTTTGGATACGCAGTATTTT.

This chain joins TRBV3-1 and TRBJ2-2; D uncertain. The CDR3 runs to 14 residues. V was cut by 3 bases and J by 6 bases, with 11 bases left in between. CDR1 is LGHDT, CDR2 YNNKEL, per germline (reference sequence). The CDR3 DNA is TGTGCCAGCAGCCATGTTAGACTTCCCGGGGAGCTGTTTTTT. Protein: CASSHVRLPGELFF.

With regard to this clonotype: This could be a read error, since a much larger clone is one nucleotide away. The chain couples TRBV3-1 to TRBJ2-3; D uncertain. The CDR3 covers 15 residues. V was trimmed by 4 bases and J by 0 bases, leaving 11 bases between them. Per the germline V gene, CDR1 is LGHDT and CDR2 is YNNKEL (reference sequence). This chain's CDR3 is CASSRDSWSTDTQYF. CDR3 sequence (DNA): TGTGCCAGCAGCCGAGATAGCTGGAGCACAGATACGCAGTATTTT.

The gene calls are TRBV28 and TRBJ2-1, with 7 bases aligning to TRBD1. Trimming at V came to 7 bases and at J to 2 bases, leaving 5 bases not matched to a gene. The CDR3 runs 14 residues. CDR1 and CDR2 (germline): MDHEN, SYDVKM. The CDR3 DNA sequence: TGTGCCAGCACGGCAGGGGGTACCTACAATGAGCAGTTCTTC. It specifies CASTAGGTYNEQFF.

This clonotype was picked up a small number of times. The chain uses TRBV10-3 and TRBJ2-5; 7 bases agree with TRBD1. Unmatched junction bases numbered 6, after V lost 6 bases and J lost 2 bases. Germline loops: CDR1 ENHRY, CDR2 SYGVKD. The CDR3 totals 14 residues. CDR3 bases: TGTGCCATCAGGGGGGACAGTGGTCAAGAGACCCAGTACTTC. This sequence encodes CAIRGDSGQETQYF.

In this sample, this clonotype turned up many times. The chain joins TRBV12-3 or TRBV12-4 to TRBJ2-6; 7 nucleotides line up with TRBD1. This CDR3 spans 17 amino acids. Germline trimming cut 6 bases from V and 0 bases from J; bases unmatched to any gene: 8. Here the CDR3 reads CASRYPGQHSGANVLTF. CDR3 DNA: TGTGCCAGCAGGTATCCGGGACAGCACTCTGGGGCCAACGTCCTGACTTTC.

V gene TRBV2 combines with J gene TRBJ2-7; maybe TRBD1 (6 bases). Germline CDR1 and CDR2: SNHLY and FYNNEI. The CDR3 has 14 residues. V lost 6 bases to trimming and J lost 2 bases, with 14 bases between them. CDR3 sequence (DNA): TGTGCCAGCAGGACGTGGACAGCAACCTACGAGCAGTACTTC. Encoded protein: CASRTWTATYEQYF.

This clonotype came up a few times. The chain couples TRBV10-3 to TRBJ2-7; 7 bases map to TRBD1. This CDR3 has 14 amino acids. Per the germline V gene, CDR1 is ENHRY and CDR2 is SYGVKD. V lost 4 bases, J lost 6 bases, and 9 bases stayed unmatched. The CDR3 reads CAISGDSRSGEQYF. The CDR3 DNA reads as TGTGCCATCAGTGGGGACAGTCGGTCGGGCGAGCAGTACTTC.

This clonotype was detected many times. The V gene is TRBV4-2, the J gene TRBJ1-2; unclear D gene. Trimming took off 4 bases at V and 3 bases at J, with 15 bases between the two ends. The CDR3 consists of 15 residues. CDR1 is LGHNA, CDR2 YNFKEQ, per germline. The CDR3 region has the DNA TGTGCCAGCAGCCTCCCCGGGTCACGGGACTATGGCTACACCTTC. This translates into CASSLPGSRDYGYTF.

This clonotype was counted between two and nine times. The CDR3 region is CASTLEGSNEQFF. The CDR3 region has the DNA TGTGCCAGCACCCTTGAGGGCTCCAATGAGCAGTTCTTC. V and J are TRBV7-9 and TRBJ2-1; D perhaps matches TRBD2 (5 bases). V was trimmed by 7 bases and J by 6 bases, leaving 13 bases between them. The germline V gene has CDR1 SEHNR and CDR2 FQNEAQ (reference sequence). The CDR3 is 13 residues long.

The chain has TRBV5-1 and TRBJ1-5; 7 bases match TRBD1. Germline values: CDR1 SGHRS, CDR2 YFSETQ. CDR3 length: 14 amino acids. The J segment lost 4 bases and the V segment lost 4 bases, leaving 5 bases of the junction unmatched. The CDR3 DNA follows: TGCGCCAGCAGCCCAACAGGGGCGAATCAGCCCCAGCATTTT. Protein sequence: CASSPTGANQPQHF.

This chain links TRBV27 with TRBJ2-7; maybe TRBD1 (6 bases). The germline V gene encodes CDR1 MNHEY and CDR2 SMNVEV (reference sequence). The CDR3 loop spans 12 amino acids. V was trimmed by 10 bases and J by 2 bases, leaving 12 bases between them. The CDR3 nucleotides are TGTGCCACCGGGACACGAGCCTACGAGCAGTACTTC. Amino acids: CATGTRAYEQYF.

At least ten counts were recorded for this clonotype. The CDR3 protein is CASSLGIQETQYF. The CDR3 nucleotides read TGTGCCAGCAGCTTAGGGATCCAAGAGACCCAGTACTTC. The chain couples TRBV11-2 to TRBJ2-5; unclear D gene. Between the trimmed V and J ends, which lost 1 base and 1 base, there was a span of 4 bases. Germline assignment: CDR1 SGHAT and CDR2 FQNNGV. The CDR3 sequence is 13 residues long.

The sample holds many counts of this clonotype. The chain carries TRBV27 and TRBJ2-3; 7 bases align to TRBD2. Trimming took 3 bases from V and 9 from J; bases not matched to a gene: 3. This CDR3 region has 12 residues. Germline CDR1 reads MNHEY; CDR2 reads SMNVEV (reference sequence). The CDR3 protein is CASSFGGRTQYF. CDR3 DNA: TGTGCCAGCAGTTTCGGGGGGAGAACGCAGTATTTT.

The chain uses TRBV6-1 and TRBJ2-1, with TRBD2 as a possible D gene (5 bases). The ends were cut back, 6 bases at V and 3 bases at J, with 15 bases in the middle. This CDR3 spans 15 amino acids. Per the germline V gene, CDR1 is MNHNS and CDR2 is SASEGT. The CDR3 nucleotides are TGTGCCAGCAGCCCCGACTACCTCCGCTACAATGAGCAGTTCTTC. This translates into CASSPDYLRYNEQFF.

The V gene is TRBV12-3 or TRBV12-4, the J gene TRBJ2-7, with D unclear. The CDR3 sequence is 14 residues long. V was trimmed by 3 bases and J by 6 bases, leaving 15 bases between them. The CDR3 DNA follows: TGTGCCAGCAGTTTGGCTCAAACGTCTGTCGAGCAGTACTTC. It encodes CASSLAQTSVEQYF.

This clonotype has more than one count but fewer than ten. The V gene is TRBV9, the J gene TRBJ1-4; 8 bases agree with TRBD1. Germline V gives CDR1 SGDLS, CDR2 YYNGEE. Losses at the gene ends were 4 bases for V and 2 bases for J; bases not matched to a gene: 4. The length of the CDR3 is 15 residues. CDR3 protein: CASSPRQGTNEKLFF. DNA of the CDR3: TGTGCCAGCAGCCCTCGACAGGGGACTAATGAAAAACTGTTTTTT.

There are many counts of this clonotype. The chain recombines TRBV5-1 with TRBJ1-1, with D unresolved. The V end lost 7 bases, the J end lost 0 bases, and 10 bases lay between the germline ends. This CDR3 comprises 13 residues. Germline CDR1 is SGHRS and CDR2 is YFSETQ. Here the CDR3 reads CASVLEVNTEAFF. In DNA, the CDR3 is TGCGCCAGCGTCCTTGAGGTGAACACTGAAGCTTTCTTT.

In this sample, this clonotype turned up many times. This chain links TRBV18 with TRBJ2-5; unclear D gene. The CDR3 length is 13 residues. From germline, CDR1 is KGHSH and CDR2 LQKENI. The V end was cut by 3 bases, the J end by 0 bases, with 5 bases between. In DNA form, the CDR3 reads TGTGCCAGCTCACCTACTTACCAAGAGACCCAGTACTTC. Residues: CASSPTYQETQYF.

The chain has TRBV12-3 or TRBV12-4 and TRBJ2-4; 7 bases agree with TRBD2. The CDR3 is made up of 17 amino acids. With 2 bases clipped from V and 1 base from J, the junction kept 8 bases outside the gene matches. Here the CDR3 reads CASSLSLGGSAKNIQYF. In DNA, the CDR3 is TGTGCCAGCAGTTTAAGTTTGGGGGGGTCGGCCAAAAACATTCAGTACTTC.

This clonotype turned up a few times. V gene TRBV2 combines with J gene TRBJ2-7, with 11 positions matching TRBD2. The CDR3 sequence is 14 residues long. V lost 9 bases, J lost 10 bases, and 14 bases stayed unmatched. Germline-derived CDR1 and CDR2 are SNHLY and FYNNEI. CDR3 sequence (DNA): TGTGCCAGTCATACTCCGGGACTAGCGGCGAATCAGTACTTC. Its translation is CASHTPGLAANQYF.

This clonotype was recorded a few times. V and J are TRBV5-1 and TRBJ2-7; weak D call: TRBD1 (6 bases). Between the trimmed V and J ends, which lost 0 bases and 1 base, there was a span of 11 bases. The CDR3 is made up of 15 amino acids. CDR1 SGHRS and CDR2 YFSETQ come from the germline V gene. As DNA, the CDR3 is TGCGCCAGCAGCTTGGGGGAGACAGGTTCCTACGAGCAGTACTTC. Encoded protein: CASSLGETGSYEQYF.